The 13 T cell receptor beta chains listed next were all sequenced from one sample in a study of blood T cell repertoires in COVID-19. Measured with immunoSEQ multiplex PCR; TCRdb has only the in-frame clones, and not every one. Of about 19,000 clones in the sample, over 75% were seen once. Sequencing was done on a sample of peripheral blood. These receptors originate from a human donor in a cohort sampled during active COVID-19.

The rearrangement uses TRBV3-1 (or the pseudogene TRBV3-2) and TRBJ2-5, with 9 bases that match TRBD2. V shed 10 bases and J 2 bases; nucleotides not matched to a gene: 2. The CDR3 extends over 12 amino acids. Looked up from germline, CDR1 is LGHDT and CDR2 is YNNKEL (reference sequence). CDR3 region: CATTSGQETQYF. The CDR3 DNA reads TGTGCCACGACTAGCGGACAAGAGACCCAGTACTTC.

The gene calls are TRBV29-1 and TRBJ2-3; weak D call: TRBD1 (7 bases). V was cut by 5 bases and J by 2 bases, with 14 bases left in between. Germline V gene sequence: CDR1 SQVTM, CDR2 ANQGSEA. The CDR3 spans 14 residues. CDR3 nucleotides: TGCAGCGTTCGCGGGACAGACTCCACAGATACGCAGTATTTT. Amino acids: CSVRGTDSTDTQYF.

V and J are TRBV10-3 and TRBJ1-4; TRBD1 aligns across 7 bases. Looked up from germline, CDR1 is ENHRY and CDR2 is SYGVKD. The ends lost 3 bases at V and 4 bases at J; junction bases unmatched: 11. The CDR3 sequence is 17 residues long. CDR3 sequence (DNA): TGTGCCATCAGTGACAGCCCGGGGACAGTAGGTAATGAAAAACTGTTTTTT. This codes for CAISDSPGTVGNEKLFF.

V is TRBV6-6 and J is TRBJ2-1; unclear D gene. Germline V gives CDR1 MNHNY, CDR2 SVGAGI (reference sequence). Trimming stripped 8 bases from V and 7 bases from J, with 9 bases between. The CDR3 extends over 11 amino acids. The CDR3 nucleotides are TGTGCCAGCTCCTTTTCTAATGAGCAGTTCTTC. Translating gives CASSFSNEQFF.

The chain links TRBV2 to TRBJ2-7, with a weak D call TRBD1 (6 bases). Germline V CDR1 and CDR2: SNHLY, FYNNEI. The V and J ends lost 3 bases and 4 bases respectively, with 13 bases between them. The CDR3 runs to 14 residues. The CDR3, as DNA: TGTGCCAGCAGTGAGGGGGCAGGGCTTTACGAGCAGTACTTC. It yields the protein CASSEGAGLYEQYF.

The rearrangement links TRBV11-2 to TRBJ1-6; D gene unclear. The V gene lost 5 bases and the J gene lost 12 bases, with 14 bases spanning the gap. Germline values: CDR1 SGHAT, CDR2 FQNNGV. The CDR3 has 13 residues. CDR3 sequence (DNA): TGTGCCAGCAGCCTTGGGTCGGAGAAACCCCTCCACTTT. Translated, it gives CASSLGSEKPLHF.

V and J are TRBV5-6 and TRBJ2-7; TRBD1 is a possible D gene (5 bases). The germline V gene has CDR1 SGHDT and CDR2 YYEEEE. The CDR3 has 12 residues. V shed 3 bases and J shed 6 bases, with 10 bases lying between them. CDR3 loop: CASSSLGLEQYF. CDR3 DNA: TGTGCCAGCAGCTCCCTGGGGCTCGAGCAGTACTTC.

V gene TRBV28 combines with J gene TRBJ1-2; 9 bases align to TRBD1. Trimming took 2 bases from V and 4 from J; bases not matched to a gene: 2. The CDR3 totals 14 residues. CDR1 MDHEN and CDR2 SYDVKM come from the germline V gene. The CDR3 DNA reads TGTGCCAGCAGTTTAAGGGACAGGGCCTATGGCTACACCTTC. Residues: CASSLRDRAYGYTF.

This clone has a single count. The chain combines TRBV27 with TRBJ2-2, with D unclear. Germline-derived CDR1 and CDR2 are MNHEY and SMNVEV (reference sequence). The CDR3 is 15 amino acids. Trimming took 3 bases from V and 6 from J, leaving 14 bases between them. CDR3 in DNA: TGTGCCAGCAGTTTGTTCCGAATCAGGTCCGGGGAGCTGTTTTTT. Translating it yields CASSLFRIRSGELFF.

V and J are TRBV7-9 and TRBJ1-5; D not certain. Germline loops: CDR1 SEHNR, CDR2 FQNEAQ (reference sequence). The CDR3 is 14 residues long. V lost 3 bases and J lost 2, with 8 bases in between. CDR3 in DNA: TGTGCCAGCAGCTTCGATACGGGCAATCAGCCCCAGCATTTT. Translating it yields CASSFDTGNQPQHF.

This clone is a singleton in its sample. The rearrangement joins TRBV28 to TRBJ2-3, with D tentatively TRBD2 (5 bases). The germline V gene has CDR1 MDHEN and CDR2 SYDVKM. Between the trimmed V and J ends, which lost 5 bases and 4 bases, there was a span of 16 bases. The CDR3 covers 15 residues. The CDR3 sequence: CASSPTLRGPDTQYF. CDR3 DNA: TGTGCCAGCAGTCCCACCTTGAGAGGGCCAGATACGCAGTATTTT.

The chain is built from TRBV5-1 and TRBJ1-1, with 8 bases lining up with TRBD1. V shed 4 bases and J 5 bases; nucleotides not matched to a gene: 10. The germline V gene encodes CDR1 SGHRS and CDR2 YFSETQ. The CDR3 totals 15 residues. CDR3 loop: CASSPWDRLGTEAFF. The CDR3 DNA is TGCGCCAGCAGCCCCTGGGACAGGCTGGGGACTGAAGCTTTCTTT. The entire variable domain, with the rest obtained from reference TRBV5-1 and TRBJ1-1, is as follows: KAGVTQTPRYLIKTRGQQVTLSCSPISGHRSVSWYQQTPGQGLQFLFEYFSETQRNKGNFPGRFSGRQFSNSRSEMNVSTLELGDSALYLCASSPWDRLGTEAFFGQGTRLTVV.

The rearrangement uses TRBV27 and TRBJ2-7; D call uncertain. Germline lookup yields CDR1 MNHEY and CDR2 SMNVEV (reference sequence). V shed 5 bases and J shed 4 bases, with 15 bases lying between them. The CDR3 contains 14 residues. For the CDR3, the DNA is TGTGCCAGCAGTCCCCTAAATAGTATTTACGAGCAGTACTTC. Its translation is CASSPLNSIYEQYF.